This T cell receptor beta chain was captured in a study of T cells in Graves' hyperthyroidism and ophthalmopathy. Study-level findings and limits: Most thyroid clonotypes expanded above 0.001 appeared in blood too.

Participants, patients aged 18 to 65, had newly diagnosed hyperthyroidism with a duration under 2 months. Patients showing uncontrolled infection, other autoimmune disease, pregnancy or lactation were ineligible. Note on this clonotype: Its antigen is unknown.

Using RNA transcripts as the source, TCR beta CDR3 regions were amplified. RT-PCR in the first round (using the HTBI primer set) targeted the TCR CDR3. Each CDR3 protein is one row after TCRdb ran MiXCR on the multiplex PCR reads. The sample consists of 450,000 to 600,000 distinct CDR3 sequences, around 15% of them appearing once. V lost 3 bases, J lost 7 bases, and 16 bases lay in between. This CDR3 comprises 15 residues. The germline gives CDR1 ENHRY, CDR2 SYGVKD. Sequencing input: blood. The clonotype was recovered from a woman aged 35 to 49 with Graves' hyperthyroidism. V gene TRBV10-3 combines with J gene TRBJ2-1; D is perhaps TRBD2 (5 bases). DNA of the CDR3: TGTGCCATCAGTGACTGGACTCGCCTTCGGAATGAGCAGTTCTTC. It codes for CAISDWTRLRNEQFF.